This TCR beta chain was documented in a study of early stage breast cancer tumors. The overall study: ER+/PR+/HER2- status applied to about 70% of the 16 invasive breast tumors. Eight ER+/PR+/HER2- tumors were invasive ductal; four were invasive lobular. Study-wide points: Tumor and normal breast were distinguished via blood comparison in about 90% of the 16 patients.

The V end lost 6 bases, the J end lost 0 bases, and 9 bases lay between the germline ends. The germline gives CDR1 SGHNT, CDR2 YYREEE (reference sequence). CDR3 length equals 13 residues. Here immunoSEQ multiplex PCR was the method, and the copy in TCRdb shows in-frame clones only, minus some. The table records some 29,000 clones, around four fifths of them present only once. This clone has only a few counts. Its target is not known. Sequencing was performed on blood. This chain joins TRBV5-4 and TRBJ1-2; D is unclear. The origin of this receptor is a person aged 45 to 59 with breast cancer. This CDR3 reads CASTIQANYGYTF. CDR3 nucleotide sequence: TGTGCCAGCACCATCCAAGCTAACTATGGCTACACCTTC.